This TCR beta chain was found in a study of T cells in Graves' hyperthyroidism and ophthalmopathy. Using RNA transcripts as the source, TCR beta CDR3 regions were amplified. HTBI primers drove first-round RT-PCR of the TCR CDR3. TCRdb reprocessed the multiplex PCR reads via MiXCR and lists one record per CDR3 protein. The sample shows approximately 620,000 distinct CDR3 sequences, roughly 13% of them seen only once. The germline CDR1 and CDR2 sequences are SGHTA and FQGNSA. Trimming cost V 2 bases and J 9 bases, with 11 bases left between them. The CDR3 has 13 residues. In its sample, this clonotype was seen many times.

The V and J genes are TRBV7-2 and TRBJ2-1, with a possible D match to TRBD2 (5 bases). Sequencing was carried out using blood. The TCR originated in a woman aged 30 to 39 with Graves' hyperthyroidism that later progressed to Graves' ophthalmopathy. In DNA form, the CDR3 reads TGTGCCAGCAGCTTACCTCCTGCGGGTGAGCAGTTCTTC. It specifies CASSLPPAGEQFF.